This TCR beta chain was found in a study of shared T cell receptors in the human thymus. TCRdb's copy holds only in-frame clones and misses some; the assay was immunoSEQ multiplex PCR. The sample shows hundreds of thousands of clones, approximately 80% of them seen only once. A further study also used this sample, focusing on human thymus T cells. That work states: Thymus tissue was removed during corrective cardiac surgery.

Sequencing used thymocytes. This TCR was sampled from a boy in the first two years of life with a congenital heart defect.

CDR3 region: CASSSQGWLGANVLTF. The CDR3 nucleotides read TGTGCCAGCAGTTCACAGGGGTGGCTGGGGGCCAACGTCCTGACTTTC. The rearrangement links TRBV28 to TRBJ2-6; TRBD1 matches at 7 bases. The CDR3 has 16 residues. After removal of 4 bases from V and 4 bases from J, the junction contained 7 bases not matched to a gene. Germline V gene sequence: CDR1 MDHEN, CDR2 SYDVKM.